This T cell receptor beta chain was identified during a study of shared clonotypes between healthy human individuals. Study-level findings and limits: Clonotype sharing among donors likely depends on sequencing depth.

The CDR3 runs 12 residues. The V and J ends lost 6 bases and 7 bases respectively, with 10 bases between them. Germline V lookup: CDR1 MDHEN, CDR2 SYDVKM. Unsorted PBMC replicate PCRs drew on around 280 ng DNA, representing some 32,000 T cell genomes. Clones were sequenced by immunoSEQ multiplex PCR, and TCRdb holds only the in-frame ones, with some missing. This sample carries approximately 470,000 clones, roughly 80% of them seen once, and the ten largest clones take roughly 12%. A note on this clone: The antigen remains undetermined.

V gene TRBV28 combines with J gene TRBJ2-1, with D unclear. The specimen sequenced was PBMCs. The clonotype originates from a woman between 40 and 55 years old in good health. Some clones in this sample may be carry-over from other donors' samples. The CDR3 sequence: CASRTPMNEQFF. The CDR3 DNA reads TGTGCCAGCAGAACCCCGATGAATGAGCAGTTCTTC.